This T cell receptor (beta chain) stems from a study of early T cells in non-severe SARS-CoV-2 infection. Study in general: Sequenced material consisted of bulk RNA (from unsorted whole blood), and chains were unpaired. Regarding the study as a whole: In VDJdb matching, anti-spike CD8 responses were favored while private and CD4 specificities went missing.

This clonotype was found a few times. What it binds is unknown. Individually, cDNA molecules had unique molecular identifiers attached to them. TCRdb fed the 5' RACE reads into MiXCR, producing one record per CDR3 protein. In the table there are 100,000 or so distinct CDR3 sequences, about an eighth of which are singletons. Germline CDR1 reads SQVTM; CDR2 reads ANQGSEA. CDR3 size: 10 residues. The V end was cut by 5 bases, the J end by 7 bases, with 8 bases between. This receptor was identified in an adult who was a healthcare worker with PCR-confirmed SARS-CoV-2 infection or an uninfected control (not recorded which). The chain joins TRBV29-1 to TRBJ2-5; D is undetermined. The sequenced sample consisted of whole blood. CDR3 sequence reads: CSVREVTQYF. The CDR3 DNA reads as TGCAGCGTTCGTGAGGTGACCCAGTACTTC. The full variable domain, completed using reference TRBV29-1 and TRBJ2-5, is SAVISQKPSRDICQRGTSLTIQCQVDSQVTMMFWYRQQPGQSLTLIATANQGSEATYESGFVIDKFPISRPNLTFSTLTVSNMSPEDSSIYLCSVREVTQYFGPGTRLLVL.